This T cell receptor (beta chain) came from a study of shared clonotypes between healthy human individuals (dated by TCRdb to the early 2020s). Background for the entire study: The cohort included three men and two women between 18 and 49 years of age. For each donor, CD4 naive and CD4 memory were each run on three plates, CD8 naive on two plates, and CD8 memory on one plate. The study deeply sequenced blood TCR repertoires of about 5 healthy adults to estimate repertoire size and the extent of clonotype sharing between individuals. To increase sequencing depth and limit assay-specific biases, TCR repertoire library preparation and sequencing were carried out by different laboratories using diverse techniques. Each donor's leukapheresis produced roughly between roughly 0.9 and 8.9 billion PBMCs.

Turning to this clone: It lacks a known antigen. No much larger clone exists at a distance of one base, and base qualities are not known.

Donors were healthy HIV-negative adults with no recently reported acute infections or vaccinations. Every donor was a Caucasian adult residing in Nashville, Tennessee, USA. CD4+ T cells were enriched through magnetic negative selection, after which naive cells were positively selected on CD45RA and the remaining negative fraction served as the memory subset. After blood collection by leukapheresis, PBMCs were isolated using Ficoll-Histopaque density gradient centrifugation and then cryopreserved in the vapor phase of liquid nitrogen. Analytical flow cytometry was used to check the purity and quantity of every magnetically sorted T cell population. Each sorted fraction had its genomic DNA isolated and then quantified by UV absorbance on a Nanodrop 2000c. Results and caveats for the whole study, not just this receptor: The small number of donors limited the genetic and exposure-history diversity represented. Larger estimated clonotype richness was generally found for naive subsets than for memory subsets. Clonotypes shared by all four sorted-subset donors showed higher generation probabilities than non-shared clonotypes. Only blood was sampled, and tissue TCR repertoires likely differ from those in blood. Incomplete sequencing was indicated by rarefaction of sorted-subset datasets, despite the large sequencing depth. Pairwise subsampling indicated that sequencing depth was expected to affect the degree of clonotype sharing among donors. Sharing across several donors was observed for 4.5% to 6.5% of naive CD4, about 3.2% of naive CD8, over 2% of memory CD4, and around 0.42% of memory CD8 clonotypes.

Via the germline V gene, CDR1 is SGHTS and CDR2 YDEGEE. The trim is 7 bases for V and 4 bases for J, with a gap of 17 bases between the germline ends. The CDR3, from cysteine to phenylalanine, totals 15 residues. Kept here is only the CDR3 DNA, which spans 45 bases and is read in frame from base 1. Using the deep immunoSEQ assay, TCR CDR3 regions were amplified from genomic DNA by multiplex PCR. For each cell subset, the extracted genomic DNA was distributed evenly across all wells of several immunoSEQ 96-well plates, and each plate served as one replicate. Each replicate PCR for sorted subsets received about 0.2 ug genomic DNA, equal to roughly 30,000 T cell genomes. Purified libraries were measured with a Qubit 3.0 fluorometer, size-checked on a Bioanalyzer 2100, and measured again with the KAPA Library Quantification kit. Every immunoSEQ 96-well plate was sequenced on a dedicated single-read 150-cycle Illumina NextSeq 550 flow cell. As for the authors' bioinformatics: Because the immunoSEQ output held only junctional sequences and lacked quality scores, the filtering could not match the filtering applied to full-length reads. To assign V/J genes and CDR3, sequences were annotated using PyIR, a Python wrapper for IgBLAST v1.9, with IMGT germline references. Reads were filtered out if the reads had weak V/J assignments (E-value above 1e-6), no CDR3, stop codons, out-of-frame junctions, or ambiguous translated residues. V3J clonotypes were defined as sequences sharing an identical inferred V gene, J gene, and CDR3 amino acid sequence. The percentage overlap between two repertoires was calculated by dividing the number of shared unique clonotypes by the size of the smaller repertoire. RTK rarefaction, the Chao1 estimator, and Recon v2.1 estimates of unobserved clonotypes were used to assess repertoire richness. Generation probabilities were computed with OLGA for all TCRbeta clonotypes obtained by the gDNA method from four donors. TCRdb took this table from immuneACCESS and kept in-frame rearrangements with V and J called. Such tables lack part of the clones; where checked against another copy, unresolved V genes explain under half of the gap, and the rest is unexplained. D and trimming were read from the DNA, whereas the V and J calls and clone size are those reported in that table. The table for this sample lists about 1.5 million clones; around 98% of them were counted only once. Roughly 0.42% of the sample lies in the top ten.

The receptor comes from a man between 25 and 39 years old in good health. The sequencing input was naive CD4+ T cells sorted from blood. The cell subset or site label, as the study defines it: CD45RA+ positively selected. This chain joins TRBV5-8 to TRBJ2-2; TRBD1 is a possible D gene, resting on 6 matching bases. The DNA is TGTGCCAGCGCCATAGGGGACATCTCCACCGGGGAGCTGTTTTTT. The resulting protein is CASAIGDISTGELFF.